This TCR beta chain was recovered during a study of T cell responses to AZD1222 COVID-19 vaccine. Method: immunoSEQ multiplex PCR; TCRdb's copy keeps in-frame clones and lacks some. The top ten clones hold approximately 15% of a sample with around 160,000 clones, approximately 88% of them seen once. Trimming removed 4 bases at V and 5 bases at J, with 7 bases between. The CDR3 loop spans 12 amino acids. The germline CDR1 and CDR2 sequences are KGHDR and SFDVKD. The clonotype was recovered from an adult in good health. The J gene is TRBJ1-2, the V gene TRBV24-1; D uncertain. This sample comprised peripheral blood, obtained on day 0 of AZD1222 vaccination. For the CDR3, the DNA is TGTGCCACCAGTGACCAGATATATGGCTACACCTTC. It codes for CATSDQIYGYTF.